This is a list of T cell receptor beta chains from one sample in a study of blood T cell repertoires in COVID-19. TCRdb's copy holds only in-frame clones and misses some; the assay was immunoSEQ multiplex PCR. The sample yields roughly 70,000 clones, 88% seen once. Specimen: peripheral blood. The receptors were sampled from a man in his sixties or seventies with acute or convalescent COVID-19. CDR3s include the opening cysteine and the closing phenylalanine or tryptophan. The order of the fields is D gene, J gene, V gene, clone size, CDR3 DNA, CDR3 protein. D genes are given only for firm matches. Rows may omit the clone size; those that give it use once, few, many or a size class.

>TRBD2|TRBJ2-1|TRBV11-2|-
TGTGCCAGCAGCTTCCCACTAGCGGGGGCCTCATACTCCTACAATGAGCAGTTCTTC
CASSFPLAGASYSYNEQFF
>-|TRBJ2-1|TRBV19|-
TGTGCCAGTAGTTCGTTTGCTCCCAGCGAGGAGCAGTTCTTC
CASSSFAPSEEQFF
>-|TRBJ2-1|TRBV28|-
TGTGCCAGCTACCCGGCAGGGGCCTCCAATGAGCAGTTCTTC
CASYPAGASNEQFF
>-|TRBJ2-3|TRBV27|-
TGTGCCAGCAGTTTAGCGCGGCGCACAGATACGCAGTATTTT
CASSLARRTDTQYF
>TRBD2|TRBJ2-1|TRBV6-2/TRBV6-3|-
TGTGCCAGCAGTCCCGGGACTAGTCACAATGAGCAGTTCTTC
CASSPGTSHNEQFF
>-|TRBJ2-2|TRBV6-5|once
TGTGCCAGCAAAGACTTGGTATTAACCGGGGAGCTGTTTTTT
CASKDLVLTGELFF
>-|TRBJ2-7|TRBV15|-
TGTGCCACCCAGGCTGTAGGCAACTACGAGCAGTACTTC
CATQAVGNYEQYF
>TRBD1|TRBJ2-7|TRBV10-3|-
TGTGCCATCAGTAGGACAGGGGACACCTACGAGCAGTACTTC
CAISRTGDTYEQYF
>TRBD1|TRBJ2-3|TRBV2|-
TGTGCCAGCAAAAGACAGGGAATAGCAGATACGCAGTATTTT
CASKRQGIADTQYF
>-|TRBJ1-1|TRBV28|-
TGTGCCAGCAGCTCCCCGGGATTCGGAACAGCTTTCTTT
CASSSPGFGTAFF
>-|TRBJ2-3|TRBV10-3|-
TGTGCCACGCTAGCCCACGCTAGCACAGATACGCAGTATTTT
CATLAHASTDTQYF
>TRBD1|TRBJ1-1|TRBV5-4|once
TGTGCCAGCAGCTTTGGGACAGGGGTCGAAGCTTTCTTT
CASSFGTGVEAFF
>-|TRBJ1-2|TRBV28|-
TGTGCCAGCCAAGCGGGACGGCGCTATGGCTACACCTTC
CASQAGRRYGYTF